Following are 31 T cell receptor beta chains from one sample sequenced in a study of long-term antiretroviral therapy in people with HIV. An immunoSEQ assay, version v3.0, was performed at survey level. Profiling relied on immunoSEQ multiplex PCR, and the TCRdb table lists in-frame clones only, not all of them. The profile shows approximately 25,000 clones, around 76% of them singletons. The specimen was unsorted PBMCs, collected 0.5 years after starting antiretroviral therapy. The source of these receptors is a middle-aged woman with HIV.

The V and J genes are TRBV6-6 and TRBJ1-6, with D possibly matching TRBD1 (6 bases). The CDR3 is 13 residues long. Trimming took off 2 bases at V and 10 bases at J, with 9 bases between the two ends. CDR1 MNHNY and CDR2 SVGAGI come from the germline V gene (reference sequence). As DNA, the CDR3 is TGTGCCAGCAGTTACGGGACACACTCACCCCTCCACTTT. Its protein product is CASSYGTHSPLHF.

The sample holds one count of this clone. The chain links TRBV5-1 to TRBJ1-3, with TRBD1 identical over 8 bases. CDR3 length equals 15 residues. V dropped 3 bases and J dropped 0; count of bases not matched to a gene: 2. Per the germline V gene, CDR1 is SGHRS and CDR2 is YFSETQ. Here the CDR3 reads CASSSTGGSGNTIYF. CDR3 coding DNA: TGCGCCAGCAGCTCAACAGGGGGCTCTGGAAACACCATATATTTT.

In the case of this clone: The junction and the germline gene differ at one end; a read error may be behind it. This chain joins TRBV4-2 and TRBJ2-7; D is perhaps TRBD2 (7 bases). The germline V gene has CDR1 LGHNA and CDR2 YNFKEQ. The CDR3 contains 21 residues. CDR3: CASSQDDSGRIMRTVYRPGPF. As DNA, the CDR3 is TGTGCCAGCAGCCAAGATGATAGCGGGCGCATTATGCGGACAGTGTATCGCCCTGGTCCCTTC.

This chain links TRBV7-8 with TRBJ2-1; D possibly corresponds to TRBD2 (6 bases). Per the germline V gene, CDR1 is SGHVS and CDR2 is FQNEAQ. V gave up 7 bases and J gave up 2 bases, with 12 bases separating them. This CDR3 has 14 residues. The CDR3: CASTVLAAYNEQFF. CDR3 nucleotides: TGTGCCAGCACCGTACTAGCTGCCTACAATGAGCAGTTCTTC.

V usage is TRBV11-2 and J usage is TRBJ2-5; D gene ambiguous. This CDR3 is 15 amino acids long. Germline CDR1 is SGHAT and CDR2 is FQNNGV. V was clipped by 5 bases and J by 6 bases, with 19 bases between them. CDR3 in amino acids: CASSPIEVGIQTQYF. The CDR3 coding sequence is TGTGCCAGCAGCCCAATAGAGGTGGGGATTCAGACCCAGTACTTC.

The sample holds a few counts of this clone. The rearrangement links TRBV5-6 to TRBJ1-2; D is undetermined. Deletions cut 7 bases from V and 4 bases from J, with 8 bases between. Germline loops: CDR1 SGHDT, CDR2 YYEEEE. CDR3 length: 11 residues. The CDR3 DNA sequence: TGTGCCAGCTCTGATCTCTATGGCTACACCTTC. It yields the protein CASSDLYGYTF.

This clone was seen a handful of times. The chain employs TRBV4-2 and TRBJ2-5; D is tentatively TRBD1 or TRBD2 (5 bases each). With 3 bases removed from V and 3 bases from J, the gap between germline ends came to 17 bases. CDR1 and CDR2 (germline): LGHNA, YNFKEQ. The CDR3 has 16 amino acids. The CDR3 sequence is CASSHSTGPQEETQYF. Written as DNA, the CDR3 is TGTGCCAGCAGCCACTCTACGGGACCGCAGGAAGAGACCCAGTACTTC.

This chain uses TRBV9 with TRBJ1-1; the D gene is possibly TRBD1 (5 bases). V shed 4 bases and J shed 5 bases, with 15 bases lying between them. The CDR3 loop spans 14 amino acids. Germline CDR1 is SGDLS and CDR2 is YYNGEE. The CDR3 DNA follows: TGTGCCAGCAGCCCTGGGGGGGTGAGGACTGAAGCTTTCTTT. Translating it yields CASSPGGVRTEAFF.

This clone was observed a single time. CDR3 in amino acids: CASSLFPRTSGGTSTGELFF. In nucleotides, the CDR3 is TGTGCCAGCAGTTTATTTCCACGGACTAGCGGGGGGACGAGCACCGGGGAGCTGTTTTTT. The chain employs TRBV28 and TRBJ2-2; TRBD2 matches 14 bases. Germline assignment: CDR1 MDHEN and CDR2 SYDVKM. This CDR3 contains 20 residues. J lost 4 bases, V lost 1 base, and 11 bases had no gene match. The whole variable domain, filled in from reference TRBV28 and TRBJ2-2, reads DVKVTQSSRYLVKRTGEKVFLECVQDMDHENMFWYRQDPGLGLRLIYFSYDVKMKEKGDIPEGYSVSREKKERFSLILESASTNQTSMYLCASSLFPRTSGGTSTGELFFGEGSRLTVL.

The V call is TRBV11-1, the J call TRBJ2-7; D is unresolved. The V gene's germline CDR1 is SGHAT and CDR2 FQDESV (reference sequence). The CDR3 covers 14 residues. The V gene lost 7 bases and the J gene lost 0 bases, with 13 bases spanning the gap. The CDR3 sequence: CASTSSGYSYEQYF. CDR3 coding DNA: TGTGCCAGCACCTCATCGGGCTACTCCTACGAGCAGTACTTC.

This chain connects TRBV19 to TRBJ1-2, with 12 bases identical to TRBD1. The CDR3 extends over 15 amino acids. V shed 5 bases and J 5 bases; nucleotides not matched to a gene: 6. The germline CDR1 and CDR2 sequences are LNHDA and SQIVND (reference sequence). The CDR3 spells CASSVGTGGAYGYTF. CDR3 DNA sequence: TGTGCCAGTAGTGTTGGGACAGGGGGCGCGTATGGCTACACCTTC.

CDR3 sequence: CASSETGARTEAFF. The CDR3 nucleotides are TGTGCCAGCAGCGAGACCGGGGCCCGCACTGAAGCTTTCTTT. The rearrangement uses TRBV5-6 and TRBJ1-1; weak D call: TRBD1 (5 bases). Trimming took 4 bases from V and 4 from J, leaving 14 bases between them. From germline, CDR1 is SGHDT and CDR2 YYEEEE. The CDR3 has 14 amino acids.

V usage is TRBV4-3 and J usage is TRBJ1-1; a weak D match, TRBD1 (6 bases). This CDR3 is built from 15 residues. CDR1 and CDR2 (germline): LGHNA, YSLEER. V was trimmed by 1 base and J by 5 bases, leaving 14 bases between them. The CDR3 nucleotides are TGCGCCAGCAGCCAAGCAAAACTAGGGGGGACTGAAGCTTTCTTT. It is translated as CASSQAKLGGTEAFF.

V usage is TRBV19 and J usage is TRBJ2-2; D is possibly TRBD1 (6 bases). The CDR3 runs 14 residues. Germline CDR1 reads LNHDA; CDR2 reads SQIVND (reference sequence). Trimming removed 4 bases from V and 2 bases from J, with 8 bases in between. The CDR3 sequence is CASSRGPNTGELFF. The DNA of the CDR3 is TGTGCCAGTAGTAGGGGGCCCAACACCGGGGAGCTGTTTTTT.

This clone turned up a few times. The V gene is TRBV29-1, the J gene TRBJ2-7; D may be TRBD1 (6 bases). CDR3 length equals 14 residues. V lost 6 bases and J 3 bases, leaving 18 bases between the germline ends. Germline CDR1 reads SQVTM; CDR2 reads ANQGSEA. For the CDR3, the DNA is TGCAGCGTAATTACTCCACAGGGTCTCTACGAGCAGTACTTC. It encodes CSVITPQGLYEQYF.

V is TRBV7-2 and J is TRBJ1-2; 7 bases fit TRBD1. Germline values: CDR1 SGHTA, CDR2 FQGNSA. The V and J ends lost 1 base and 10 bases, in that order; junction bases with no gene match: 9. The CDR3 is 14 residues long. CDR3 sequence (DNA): TGTGCCAGCAGCTTAGGAGGGGACAGCATATACTACACCTTC. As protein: CASSLGGDSIYYTF.

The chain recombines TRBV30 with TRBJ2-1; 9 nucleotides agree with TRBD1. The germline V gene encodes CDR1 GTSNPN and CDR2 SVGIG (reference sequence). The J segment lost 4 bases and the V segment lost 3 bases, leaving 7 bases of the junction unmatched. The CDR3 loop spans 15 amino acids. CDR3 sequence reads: CAWSHDRGSYNEQFF. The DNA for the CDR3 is TGTGCCTGGAGCCACGACAGGGGGTCATACAATGAGCAGTTCTTC.

The CDR3 DNA is TGTGCCAGCAGCTTTGGGGGTACAGATACGCAGTATTTT. Translation gives CASSFGGTDTQYF. J is TRBJ2-3 and V is TRBV7-2; D assignment may be TRBD1 or TRBD2 (5 bases each). The germline CDR1 and CDR2 sequences are SGHTA and FQGNSA. This CDR3 is built from 13 residues. The V gene lost 3 bases and the J gene lost 3 bases, with 7 bases spanning the gap.

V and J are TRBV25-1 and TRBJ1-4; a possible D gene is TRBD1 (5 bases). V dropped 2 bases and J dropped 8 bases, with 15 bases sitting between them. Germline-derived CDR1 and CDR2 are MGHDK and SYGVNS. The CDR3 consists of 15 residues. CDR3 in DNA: TGTGCCAGCAGTGAAAGGGGAAAGGGGTGGGAAAAACTGTTTTTT. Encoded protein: CASSERGKGWEKLFF.

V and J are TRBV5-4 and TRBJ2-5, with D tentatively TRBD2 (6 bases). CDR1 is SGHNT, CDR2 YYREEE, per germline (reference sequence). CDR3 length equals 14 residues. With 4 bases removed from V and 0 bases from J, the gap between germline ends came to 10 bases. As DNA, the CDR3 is TGTGCCAGCAGCCCGGGAGTAGACCAAGAGACCCAGTACTTC. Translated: CASSPGVDQETQYF.

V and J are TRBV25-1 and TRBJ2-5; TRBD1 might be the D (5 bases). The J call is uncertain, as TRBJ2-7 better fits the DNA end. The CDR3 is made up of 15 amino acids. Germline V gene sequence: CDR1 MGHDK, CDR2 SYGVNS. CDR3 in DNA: TGTGCCAGTCTCCGCACAGGAGACGTTTCCTACGAGCAGTACTTC. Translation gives CASLRTGDVSYEQYF.

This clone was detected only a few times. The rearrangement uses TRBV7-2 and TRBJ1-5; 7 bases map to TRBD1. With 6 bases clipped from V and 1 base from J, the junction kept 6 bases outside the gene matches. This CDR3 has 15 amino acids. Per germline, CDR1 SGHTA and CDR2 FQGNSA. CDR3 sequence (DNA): TGTGCCAGCAGTCCCGAGGGACAGAGCAATCAGCCCCAGCATTTT. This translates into CASSPEGQSNQPQHF.

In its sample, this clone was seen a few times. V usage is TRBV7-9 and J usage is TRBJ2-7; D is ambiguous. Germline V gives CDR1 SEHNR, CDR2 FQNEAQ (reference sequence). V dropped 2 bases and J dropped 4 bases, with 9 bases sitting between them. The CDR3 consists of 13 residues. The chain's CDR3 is CASSLLVGYEQYF. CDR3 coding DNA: TGTGCCAGCAGCTTACTGGTGGGATACGAGCAGTACTTC.

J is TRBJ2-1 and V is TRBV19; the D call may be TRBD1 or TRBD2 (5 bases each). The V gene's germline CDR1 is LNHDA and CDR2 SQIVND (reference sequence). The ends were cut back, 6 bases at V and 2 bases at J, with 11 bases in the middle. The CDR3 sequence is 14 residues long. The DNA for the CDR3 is TGTGCCAGTAGCAGGGACCCGACCTACAATGAGCAGTTCTTC. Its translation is CASSRDPTYNEQFF.

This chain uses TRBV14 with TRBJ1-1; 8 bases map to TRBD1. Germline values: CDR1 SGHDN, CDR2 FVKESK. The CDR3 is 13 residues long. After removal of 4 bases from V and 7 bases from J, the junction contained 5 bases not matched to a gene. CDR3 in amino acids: CASSPTGENEAFF. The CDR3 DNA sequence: TGTGCCAGCAGCCCGACAGGGGAGAATGAAGCTTTCTTT. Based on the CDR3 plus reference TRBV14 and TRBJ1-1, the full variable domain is EAGVTQFPSHSVIEKGQTVTLRCDPISGHDNLYWYRRVMGKEIKFLLHFVKESKQDESGMPNNRFLAERTGGTYSTLKVQPAELEDSGVYFCASSPTGENEAFFGQGTRLTVV.

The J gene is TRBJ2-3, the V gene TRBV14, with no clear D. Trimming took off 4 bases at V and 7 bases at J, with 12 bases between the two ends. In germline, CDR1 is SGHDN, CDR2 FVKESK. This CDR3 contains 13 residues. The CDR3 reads CASSPPPPNTQYF. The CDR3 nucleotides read TGTGCCAGCAGCCCTCCTCCTCCTAATACGCAGTATTTT. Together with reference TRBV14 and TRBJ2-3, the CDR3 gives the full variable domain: EAGVTQFPSHSVIEKGQTVTLRCDPISGHDNLYWYRRVMGKEIKFLLHFVKESKQDESGMPNNRFLAERTGGTYSTLKVQPAELEDSGVYFCASSPPPPNTQYFGPGTRLTVL.

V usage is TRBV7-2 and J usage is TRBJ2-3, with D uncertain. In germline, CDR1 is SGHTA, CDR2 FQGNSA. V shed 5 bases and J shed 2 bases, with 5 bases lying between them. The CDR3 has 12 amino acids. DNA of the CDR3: TGTGCCAGCAGCCTCTACACAGATACGCAGTATTTT. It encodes CASSLYTDTQYF.

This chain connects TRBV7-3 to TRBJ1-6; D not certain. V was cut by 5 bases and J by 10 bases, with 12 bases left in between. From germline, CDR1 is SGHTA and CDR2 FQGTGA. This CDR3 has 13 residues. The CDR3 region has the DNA TGTGCCAGCAGCCCCCAAAAAGGATCACCCCTCCACTTT. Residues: CASSPQKGSPLHF.

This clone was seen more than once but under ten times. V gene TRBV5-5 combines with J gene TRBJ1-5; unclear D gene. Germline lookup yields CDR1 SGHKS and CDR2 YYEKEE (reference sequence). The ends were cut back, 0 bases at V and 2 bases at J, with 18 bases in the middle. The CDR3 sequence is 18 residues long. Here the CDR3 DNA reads TGTGCCAGCAGCTTGGCTCCGACAAAAAAGTGGGGCAATCAGCCCCAGCATTTT. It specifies CASSLAPTKKWGNQPQHF.

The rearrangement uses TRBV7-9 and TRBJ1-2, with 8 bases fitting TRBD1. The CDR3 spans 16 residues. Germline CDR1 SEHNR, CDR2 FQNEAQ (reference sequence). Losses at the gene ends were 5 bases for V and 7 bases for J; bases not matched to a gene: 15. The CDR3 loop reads CASSRGQGLSSGGYTF. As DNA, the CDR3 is TGTGCCAGCAGCCGAGGACAGGGACTCTCCTCGGGTGGCTACACCTTC.

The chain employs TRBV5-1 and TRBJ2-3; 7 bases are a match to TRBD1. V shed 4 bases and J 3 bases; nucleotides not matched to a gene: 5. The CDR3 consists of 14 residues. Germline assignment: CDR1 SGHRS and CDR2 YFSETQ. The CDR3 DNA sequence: TGCGCCAGCAGCCTGGGACAGAGAACAGATACGCAGTATTTT. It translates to CASSLGQRTDTQYF.